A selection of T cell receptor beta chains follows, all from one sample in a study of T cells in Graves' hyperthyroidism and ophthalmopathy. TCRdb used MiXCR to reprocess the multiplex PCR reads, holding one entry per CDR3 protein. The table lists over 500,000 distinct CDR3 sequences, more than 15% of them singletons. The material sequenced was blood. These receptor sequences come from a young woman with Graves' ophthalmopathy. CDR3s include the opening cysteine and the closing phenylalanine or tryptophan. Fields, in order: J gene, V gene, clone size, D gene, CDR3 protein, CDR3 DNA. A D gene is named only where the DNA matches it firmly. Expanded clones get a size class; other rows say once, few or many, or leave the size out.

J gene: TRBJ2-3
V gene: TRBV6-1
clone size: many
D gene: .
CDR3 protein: CASSDRGSGASTDTQYF
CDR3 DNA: TGTGCCAGCAGTGATAGAGGGTCAGGGGCTAGCACAGATACGCAGTATTTT

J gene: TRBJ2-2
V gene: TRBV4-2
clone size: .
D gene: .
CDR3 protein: CASKPPGQSTGELFF
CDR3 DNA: TGTGCCAGCAAACCGCCCGGGCAGAGTACCGGGGAGCTGTTTTTT

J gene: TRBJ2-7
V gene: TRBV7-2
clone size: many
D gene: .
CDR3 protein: CASSRAGPAYEQYF
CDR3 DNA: TGTGCCAGCAGCCGGGCGGGCCCCGCCTACGAGCAGTACTTC

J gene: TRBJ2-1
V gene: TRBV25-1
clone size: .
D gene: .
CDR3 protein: CASSEDPYNEQFF
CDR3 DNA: TGTGCCAGCAGTGAAGACCCCTACAATGAGCAGTTCTTC

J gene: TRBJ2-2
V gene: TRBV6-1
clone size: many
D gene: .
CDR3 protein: CASSYDGDSANTGELFF
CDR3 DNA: TGTGCCAGCAGCTACGACGGGGACTCCGCGAACACCGGGGAGCTGTTTTTT

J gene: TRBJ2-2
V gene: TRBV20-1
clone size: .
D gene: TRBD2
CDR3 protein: CSASRGGRNGGELFF
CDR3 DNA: TGCAGTGCTAGTCGGGGGGGGAGGAATGGCGGGGAGCTGTTTTTT

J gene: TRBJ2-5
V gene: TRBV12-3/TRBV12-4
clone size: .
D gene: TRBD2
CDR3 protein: CASSLLAGQQTQYF
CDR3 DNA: TGTGCCAGCAGTCTACTAGCGGGACAACAGACCCAGTACTTC

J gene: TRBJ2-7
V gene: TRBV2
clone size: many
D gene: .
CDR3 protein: CASSETGESSYEQYF
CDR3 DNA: TGTGCCAGCAGTGAAACGGGGGAAAGCTCCTACGAGCAGTACTTC

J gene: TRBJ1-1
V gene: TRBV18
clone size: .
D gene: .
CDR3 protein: CASSSGFEALF
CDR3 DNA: TGTGCCAGCTCATCAGGGTTTGAAGCTCTCTTT

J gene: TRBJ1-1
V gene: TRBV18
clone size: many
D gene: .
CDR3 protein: CASSYSVDTEAFF
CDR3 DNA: TGTGCCAGCTCATACAGTGTGGACACTGAAGCTTTCTTT

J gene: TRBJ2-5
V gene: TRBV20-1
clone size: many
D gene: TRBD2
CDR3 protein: CSAPEAGDQETQYF
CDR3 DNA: TGCAGTGCCCCAGAAGCGGGAGACCAAGAGACCCAGTACTTC

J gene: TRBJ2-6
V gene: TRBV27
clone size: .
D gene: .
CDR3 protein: CASSYTHPGTLCGANVLTF
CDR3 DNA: TGTGCCAGCAGTTACACCCACCCCGGGACCCTATGTGGGGCCAACGTCCTGACTTTC

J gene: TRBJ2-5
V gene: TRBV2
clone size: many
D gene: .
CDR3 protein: CASSSDEETQYF
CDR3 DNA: TGTGCCAGCAGTTCGGACGAAGAGACCCAGTACTTC

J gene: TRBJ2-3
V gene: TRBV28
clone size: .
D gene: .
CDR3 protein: CASSLYEGLSTDTQYF
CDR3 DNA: TGTGCCAGCAGTTTATACGAGGGTCTCTCGACAGATACGCAGTATTTT

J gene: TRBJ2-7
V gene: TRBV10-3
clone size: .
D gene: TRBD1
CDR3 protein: CAIRPTGPREQYF
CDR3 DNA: TGTGCCATCAGGCCGACAGGGCCCCGCGAGCAGTACTTC

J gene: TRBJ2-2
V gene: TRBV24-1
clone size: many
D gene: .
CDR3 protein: CATSDNRAGAGTGELFF
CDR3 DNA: TGTGCCACCAGTGATAACCGTGCGGGGGCGGGTACCGGGGAGCTGTTTTTT